The clone carrying this TCR beta chain was detected ten times or more. TCRdb redid the calling of the RT-PCR reads with MiXCR, one entry per CDR3 protein. The sample carries 550,000 to 750,000 distinct CDR3 sequences, approximately 15% recorded once. The CDR3 sequence is 14 residues long. Per germline, CDR1 SQVTM and CDR2 ANQGSEA. V lost 6 bases and J 0 bases, leaving 13 bases between the germline ends. The V gene is TRBV29-1, the J gene TRBJ2-3; D gene unclear. Sequences were obtained from memory CD4+ T cells from blood. The sequence was collected from a female donor in good health, serving as a healthy control. CDR3 in amino acids: CSVMGSRSTDTQYF. CDR3 sequence (DNA): TGCAGCGTAATGGGCAGTCGGAGCACAGATACGCAGTATTTT.